A selection of T cell receptor beta chains follows, all from one sample in a study of CD8 T cells in ankylosing spondylitis. From the 5' RACE reads, TCRdb called clonotypes with MiXCR, one entry per CDR3 protein. This table has some 840,000 distinct CDR3 sequences, 12% appearing once. Sequenced input: blood, either unsorted or a sorted T cell fraction (not recorded which). Receptors were obtained from a male donor with ankylosing spondylitis. Both conserved end residues are part of each CDR3. D genes are given only for firm matches. Some rows have no size entry. The others give once, few or many, or a class for an expanded clone.

v_call	j_call	clone_size	d_call	cdr3_aa	cdr3_nt
TRBV6-2/TRBV6-3	TRBJ1-6	few	-	CAIAGGKSPLHF	TGTGCCATCGCGGGGGGGAAGTCACCCCTCCACTTT
TRBV20-1	TRBJ2-7	-	-	CSARGGPSSYEQYF	TGCAGTGCGAGGGGCGGGCCCAGCTCCTACGAGCAGTACTTC
TRBV7-9	TRBJ2-7	-	-	CASSSLWKHSSYEQYF	TGTGCCAGCAGCTCGCTGTGGAAGCACTCGTCCTACGAGCAGTACTTC
TRBV6-5	TRBJ1-2	-	-	CASSYSQGYYGYTF	TGTGCCAGCAGTTACTCACAGGGCTACTATGGCTACACCTTC
TRBV5-4	TRBJ2-1	many	-	CASSGGGAASYNEQFF	TGTGCCAGCAGCGGTGGAGGAGCGGCCTCCTACAATGAGCAGTTCTTC
TRBV9	TRBJ1-4	-	-	CASSVANEKLFF	TGTGCCAGCAGCGTTGCTAATGAAAAACTGTTTTTT
TRBV10-3	TRBJ2-5	many	-	CAISEKGGAGGETQYF	TGTGCCATCAGTGAGAAAGGGGGAGCTGGAGGAGAGACCCAGTACTTC
TRBV12-3/TRBV12-4	TRBJ1-5	-	-	CASSTGRLNQPQHF	TGTGCCAGCAGTACGGGACGGCTCAATCAGCCCCAGCATTTT
TRBV7-8	TRBJ2-2	-	-	CASKFRGTGELFF	TGTGCCAGCAAATTTAGGGGGACCGGGGAGCTGTTTTTT
TRBV5-6	TRBJ2-5	many	-	CASSLYGRETQYF	TGTGCCAGCAGCTTGTACGGACGGGAGACCCAGTACTTC
TRBV7-8	TRBJ2-7	many	TRBD1	CASSIRTGPYEQYF	TGTGCCAGCAGCATTAGGACAGGACCCTACGAGCAGTACTTC
TRBV7-6	TRBJ1-1	few	-	CASSLGGRNGNTEAFF	TGTGCCAGCAGCTTAGGGGGACGGAACGGGAACACTGAAGCTTTCTTT
TRBV12-3/TRBV12-4	TRBJ2-7	many	-	CASSLTGTRWEQYF	TGTGCCAGCAGTTTAACAGGAACCCGCTGGGAGCAGTACTTC
TRBV24-1	TRBJ2-3	few	-	CATSAETSTDTQYF	TGTGCCACCAGCGCAGAGACTAGCACAGATACGCAGTATTTT
TRBV28	TRBJ2-3	many	-	CASTTSHTDTQYF	TGTGCCAGCACTACTAGTCACACAGATACGCAGTATTTT
TRBV5-6	TRBJ1-1	many	TRBD1	CASSLAGQANTEAFF	TGTGCCAGCAGCTTGGCCGGACAGGCGAACACTGAAGCTTTCTTT
TRBV29-1	TRBJ2-3	-	TRBD1	CSMRAGGPDTQYF	TGCAGCATGCGGGCAGGGGGCCCAGATACGCAGTATTTT
TRBV7-9	TRBJ2-4	few	-	CASSLRTIQYF	TGTGCCAGCAGCTTACGTACCATTCAGTACTTC
TRBV20-1	TRBJ1-1	-	-	CSAVGQNTEAFF	TGCAGCGCGGTCGGGCAGAACACTGAAGCTTTCTTT
TRBV3-1	TRBJ1-1	-	TRBD1	CASSQVAQGFPGAEAFF	TGTGCCAGCAGCCAAGTGGCACAGGGGTTCCCCGGGGCTGAAGCTTTCTTT
TRBV20-1	TRBJ2-3	few	TRBD2	CSAPPRAGGTDTQYF	TGCAGTGCTCCCCCCAGGGCGGGGGGCACAGATACGCAGTATTTT
TRBV20-1	TRBJ1-5	few	-	CSASGEHNQPQHF	TGCAGTGCTAGTGGGGAGCACAATCAGCCCCAGCATTTT
TRBV20-1	TRBJ2-7	-	-	CSASKKTTHEQYF	TGCAGTGCTAGCAAGAAAACTACCCACGAGCAGTACTTC
TRBV29-1	TRBJ2-1	many	-	CSVDRSYNEQFF	TGCAGCGTTGATAGGTCTTACAATGAGCAGTTCTTC
TRBV29-1	TRBJ2-3	-	TRBD1	CSGYRGAGDTQYF	TGCAGCGGATACAGGGGCGCGGGCGATACGCAGTATTTT
TRBV28	TRBJ2-1	many	TRBD2	CASTLTTGGSTPFF	TGTGCCAGCACCCTCACCACGGGGGGAAGTACCCCTTTCTTC
TRBV28	TRBJ2-4	few	-	CASREGGVSKNIQYF	TGTGCCAGCAGGGAGGGGGGTGTCTCCAAAAACATTCAGTACTTC
TRBV29-1	TRBJ2-5	many	TRBD2	CSVVGREAQETQYF	TGCAGCGTTGTGGGCCGGGAGGCTCAAGAGACCCAGTACTTC
TRBV6-2/TRBV6-3	TRBJ1-2	-	-	CASSYASLYGYTF	TGTGCCAGCAGTTACGCCTCCCTCTATGGCTACACCTTC
TRBV27	TRBJ2-4	few	TRBD1	CASSLPGTDIQYF	TGTGCCAGCAGTCTACCGGGGACAGACATTCAGTACTTC
TRBV20-1	TRBJ1-6	many	TRBD1	CSATRQGNSPLHF	TGCAGTGCTACCCGACAGGGTAACTCACCCCTCCACTTT
TRBV20-1	TRBJ2-5	many	TRBD2	CSARVPSGQETQYF	TGCAGTGCTAGGGTCCCTAGCGGGCAAGAGACCCAGTACTTC
TRBV29-1	TRBJ2-1	many	-	CSVGNLGYNEQFF	TGCAGCGTCGGGAATCTCGGCTACAATGAGCAGTTCTTC
TRBV5-1	TRBJ1-5	-	-	CASSPGDGQPQHF	TGCGCCAGCAGCCCTGGCGACGGCCAGCCCCAGCATTTT
TRBV7-2	TRBJ1-1	many	-	CASSLASYTEAFF	TGTGCCAGCAGCTTAGCTTCGTACACTGAAGCTTTCTTT
TRBV30	TRBJ1-1	-	-	CAWSGWAEAFF	TGTGCCTGGAGTGGGTGGGCTGAAGCTTTCTTT
TRBV7-9	TRBJ2-1	-	TRBD2	CASSRTSLAGEYNEQFF	TGTGCCAGCAGCCGCACCTCTCTAGCGGGAGAGTACAATGAGCAGTTCTTC
TRBV4-3	TRBJ2-3	few	TRBD2	CASSRGLAGGHQDTQYF	TGCGCCAGCAGCCGAGGACTAGCGGGGGGGCATCAAGATACGCAGTATTTT
TRBV7-9	TRBJ1-1	few	-	CAQSGGREQNTEAFF	TGTGCCCAATCCGGGGGTCGGGAACAGAACACTGAAGCTTTCTTT
TRBV28	TRBJ2-1	-	-	CASTRRRVGYNEQFF	TGTGCCAGCACCAGGAGAAGGGTCGGGTACAATGAGCAGTTCTTC
TRBV29-1	TRBJ1-4	few	TRBD1	CSGTGQGANEKLFF	TGCAGCGGTACAGGACAGGGAGCTAATGAAAAACTGTTTTTT
TRBV5-1	TRBJ2-3	many	-	CASSLTVTDTQYF	TGCGCCAGCAGCTTAACAGTTACAGATACGCAGTATTTT